The 7 T cell receptor beta chains presented below share a single source sample, sequenced in a study of blood T cell repertoires in COVID-19. Repertoires were generated with immunoSEQ multiplex PCR, while TCRdb's copy carries only in-frame clones and drops some. This table holds some 240,000 clones, 80% to 85% found once. Input material: PBMCs or T cells enriched from blood (not recorded which). These receptors were collected from a man in his fifties or sixties who had recovered from COVID-19.

This clone has only one observation. The rearrangement links TRBV23-1 to TRBJ1-2, with D perhaps TRBD1 (6 bases). TRBV23-1 is an ORF for which the function is uncertain. CDR3 size: 14 residues. V lost 1 base and J lost 8, with 14 bases in between. DNA for the CDR3: TGCGCCAGCAGTCAATGGGTGGGGGCGGAGGGCTACACCTTC. This codes for CASSQWVGAEGYTF.

The V gene is TRBV4-1, the J gene TRBJ2-3; weak D call: TRBD2 (5 bases). CDR1 is MGHRA, CDR2 YSYEKL, per germline. The CDR3 runs 16 residues. V was shortened by 1 base and J by 1 base, with 12 bases between the two germline ends. CDR3 loop: CASSQGGGYRTDTQYF. CDR3 in DNA: TGCGCCAGCAGCCAAGGAGGAGGTTATCGCACAGATACGCAGTATTTT.

This clone was seen only once. CDR3 in amino acids: CAISEKSSLAETQYF. The DNA of the CDR3 is TGTGCCATCAGTGAAAAATCTAGCCTGGCAGAGACCCAGTACTTC. The rearrangement uses TRBV10-3 and TRBJ2-5; a possible D gene is TRBD2 (5 bases). This CDR3 has 15 amino acids. V was cut by 3 bases and J by 4 bases, with 15 bases left in between. Germline V gene data show CDR1 as ENHRY and CDR2 as SYGVKD.

This chain uses TRBV28 with TRBJ2-2, with D hard to call. Per germline, CDR1 MDHEN and CDR2 SYDVKM. The CDR3 is 14 residues long. Trimming took 4 bases from V and 4 from J, leaving 10 bases between them. CDR3 amino acids: CASSSHASTGELFF. The CDR3 nucleotides are TGTGCCAGCAGTTCCCACGCGTCCACCGGGGAGCTGTTTTTT.

The chain combines TRBV5-1 with TRBJ1-3; TRBD1 is a possible D gene (5 bases). The germline V gene encodes CDR1 SGHRS and CDR2 YFSETQ. The ends were cut back, 2 bases at V and 6 bases at J, with 9 bases in the middle. This CDR3 has 13 amino acids. CDR3 in amino acids: CASSFDSLNTIYF. The CDR3 DNA reads TGCGCCAGCAGCTTCGACAGCTTAAACACCATATATTTT.

The chain employs TRBV5-4 and TRBJ1-1; D is possibly TRBD1 (5 bases). Germline V gene sequence: CDR1 SGHNT, CDR2 YYREEE (reference sequence). CDR3 length: 15 amino acids. The V end was cut by 0 bases, the J end by 5 bases, with 14 bases between. Here the CDR3 DNA reads TGTGCCAGCAGCTTGGAGCAGGGCGGTCGGACTGAAGCTTTCTTT. It specifies CASSLEQGGRTEAFF.

The V and J genes are TRBV5-1 and TRBJ1-1, with 8 bases fitting TRBD1. V shed 4 bases and J 10 bases; nucleotides not matched to a gene: 12. The CDR3 is 14 amino acids. The germline CDR1 and CDR2 sequences are SGHRS and YFSETQ. The CDR3 sequence is CASSPPPGGSRAFF. DNA for the CDR3: TGCGCCAGCAGCCCCCCTCCAGGGGGCAGTCGAGCTTTCTTT.